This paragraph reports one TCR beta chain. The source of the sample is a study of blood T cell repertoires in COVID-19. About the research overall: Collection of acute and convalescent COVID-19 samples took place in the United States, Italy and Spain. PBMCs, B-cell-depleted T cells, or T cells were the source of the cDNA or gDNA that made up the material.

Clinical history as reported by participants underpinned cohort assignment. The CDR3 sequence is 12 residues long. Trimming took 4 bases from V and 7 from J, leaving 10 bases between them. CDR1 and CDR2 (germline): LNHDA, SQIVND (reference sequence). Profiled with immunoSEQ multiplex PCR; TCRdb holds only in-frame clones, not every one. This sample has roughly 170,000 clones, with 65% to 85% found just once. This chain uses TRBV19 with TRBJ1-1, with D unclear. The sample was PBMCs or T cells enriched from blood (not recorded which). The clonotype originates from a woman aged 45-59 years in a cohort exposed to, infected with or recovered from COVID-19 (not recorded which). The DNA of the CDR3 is TGTGCCAGTAGTAGCAAAACAGATGAAGCTTTCTTT. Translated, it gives CASSSKTDEAFF.